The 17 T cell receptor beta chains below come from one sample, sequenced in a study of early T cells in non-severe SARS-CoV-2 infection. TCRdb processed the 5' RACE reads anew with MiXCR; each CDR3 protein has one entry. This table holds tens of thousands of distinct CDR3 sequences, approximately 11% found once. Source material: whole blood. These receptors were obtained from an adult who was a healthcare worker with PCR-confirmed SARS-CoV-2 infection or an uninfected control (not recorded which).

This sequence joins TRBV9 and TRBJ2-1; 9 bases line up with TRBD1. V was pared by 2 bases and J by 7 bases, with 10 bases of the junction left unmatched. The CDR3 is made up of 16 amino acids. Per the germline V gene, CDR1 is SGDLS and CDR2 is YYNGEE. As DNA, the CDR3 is TGTGCCAGCAGCGTGGATGGACAGGGGCGAAAAAATGAGCAGTTCTTC. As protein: CASSVDGQGRKNEQFF.

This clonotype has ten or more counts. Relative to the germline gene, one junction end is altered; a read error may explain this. The CDR3 spells CASSLADSSNQPQFF. CDR3 coding DNA: TGTGCCAGCAGCTTGGCGGACAGCTCGAATCAGCCCCAGTTTTTT. The chain recombines TRBV5-5 with TRBJ1-5; D is possibly TRBD1 (6 bases). Germline CDR1 SGHKS, CDR2 YYEKEE (reference sequence). This CDR3 region has 15 residues. The entire variable domain, with the rest obtained from reference TRBV5-5 and TRBJ1-5, is as follows: DAGVTQSPTHLIKTRGQQVTLRCSPISGHKSVSWYQQVLGQGPQFIFQYYEKEERGRGNFPDRFSARQFPNYSSELNVNALLLGDSALYLCASSLADSSNQPQFFGDGTRLSIL.

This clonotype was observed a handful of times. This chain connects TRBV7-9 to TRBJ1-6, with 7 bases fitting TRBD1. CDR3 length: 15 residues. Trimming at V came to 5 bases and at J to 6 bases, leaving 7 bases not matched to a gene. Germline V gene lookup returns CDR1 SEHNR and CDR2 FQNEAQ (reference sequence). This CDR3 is CASSIGTVSNSPLHF. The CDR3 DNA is TGTGCCAGCAGCATTGGGACAGTTAGTAATTCACCCCTCCACTTT.

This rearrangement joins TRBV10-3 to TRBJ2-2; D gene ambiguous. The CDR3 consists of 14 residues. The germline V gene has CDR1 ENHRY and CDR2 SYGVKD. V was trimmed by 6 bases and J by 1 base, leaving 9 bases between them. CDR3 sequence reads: CAIRPQVNTGELFF. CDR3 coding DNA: TGTGCCATCAGGCCTCAGGTGAACACCGGGGAGCTGTTTTTT.

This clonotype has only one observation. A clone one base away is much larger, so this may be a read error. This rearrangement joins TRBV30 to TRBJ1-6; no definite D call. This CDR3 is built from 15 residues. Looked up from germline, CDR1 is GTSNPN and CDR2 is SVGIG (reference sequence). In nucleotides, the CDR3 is TGTACCTGGGGTAGTGGGTTTTCCTATAATTCACCCCTCCACTTT. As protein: CTWGSGFSYNSPLHF.

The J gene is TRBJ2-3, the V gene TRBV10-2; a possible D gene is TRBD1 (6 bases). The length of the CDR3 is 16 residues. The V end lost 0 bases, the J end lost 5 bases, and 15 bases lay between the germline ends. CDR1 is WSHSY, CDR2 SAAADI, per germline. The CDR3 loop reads CASSESWGPQGDTQYF. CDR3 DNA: TGCGCCAGCAGTGAGTCGTGGGGGCCGCAGGGAGATACGCAGTATTTT.

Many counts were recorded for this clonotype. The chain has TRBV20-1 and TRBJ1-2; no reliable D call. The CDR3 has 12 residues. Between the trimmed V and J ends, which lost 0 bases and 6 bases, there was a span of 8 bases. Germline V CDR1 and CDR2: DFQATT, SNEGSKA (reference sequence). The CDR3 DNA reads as TGCAGTGCTAGAGATTGGAGGGATGGCTACACCTTC. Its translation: CSARDWRDGYTF.

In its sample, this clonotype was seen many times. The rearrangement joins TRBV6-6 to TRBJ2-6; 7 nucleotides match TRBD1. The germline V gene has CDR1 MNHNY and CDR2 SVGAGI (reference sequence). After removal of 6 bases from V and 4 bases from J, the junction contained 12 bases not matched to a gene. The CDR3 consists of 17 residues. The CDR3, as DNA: TGTGCCAGCAGCCAAAGGACAGGCCTGGCGGGGGCCAACGTCCTGACTTTC. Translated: CASSQRTGLAGANVLTF.

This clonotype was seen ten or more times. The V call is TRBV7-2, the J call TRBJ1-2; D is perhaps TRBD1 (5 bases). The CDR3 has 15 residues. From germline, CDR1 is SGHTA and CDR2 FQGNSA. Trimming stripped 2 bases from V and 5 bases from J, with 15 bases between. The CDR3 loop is CASSLMLLGEYGYTF. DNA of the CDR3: TGTGCCAGCAGCTTAATGCTCTTGGGGGAGTATGGCTACACCTTC.

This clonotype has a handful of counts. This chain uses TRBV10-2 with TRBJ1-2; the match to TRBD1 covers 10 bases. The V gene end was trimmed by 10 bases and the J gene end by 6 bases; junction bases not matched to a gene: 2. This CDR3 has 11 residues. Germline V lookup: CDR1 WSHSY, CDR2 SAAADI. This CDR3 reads CATGQGHGYTF. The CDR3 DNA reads TGCGCCACGGGACAGGGGCATGGCTACACCTTC.

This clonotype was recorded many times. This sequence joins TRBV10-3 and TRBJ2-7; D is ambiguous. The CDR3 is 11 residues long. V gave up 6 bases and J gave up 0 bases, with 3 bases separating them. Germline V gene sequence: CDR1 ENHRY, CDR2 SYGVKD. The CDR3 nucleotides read TGTGCCATCAGGAGCTCCTACGAGCAGTACTTC. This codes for CAIRSSYEQYF.

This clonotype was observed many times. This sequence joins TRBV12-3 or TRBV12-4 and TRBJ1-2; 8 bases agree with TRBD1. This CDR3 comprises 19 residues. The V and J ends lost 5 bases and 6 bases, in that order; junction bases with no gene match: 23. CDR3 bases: TGTGCCAGCAGTCGACGTTTAGGACAGGGCTTAGCGTCGGCGGATGGCTACACCTTC. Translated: CASSRRLGQGLASADGYTF.

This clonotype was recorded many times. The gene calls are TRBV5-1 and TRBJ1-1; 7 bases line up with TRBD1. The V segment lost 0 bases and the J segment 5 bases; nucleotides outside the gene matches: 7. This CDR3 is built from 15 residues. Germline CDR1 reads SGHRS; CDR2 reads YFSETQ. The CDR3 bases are TGCGCCAGCAGCTTGGTTAGGGGGCGATGGACTGAAGCTTTCTTT. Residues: CASSLVRGRWTEAFF.

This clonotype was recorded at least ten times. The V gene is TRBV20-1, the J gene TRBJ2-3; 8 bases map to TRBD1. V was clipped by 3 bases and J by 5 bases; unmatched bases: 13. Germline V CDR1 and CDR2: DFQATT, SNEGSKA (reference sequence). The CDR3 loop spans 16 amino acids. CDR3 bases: TGCAGTGCTAGGTCCGGGACAGGTACTATTGGAGATACGCAGTATTTT. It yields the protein CSARSGTGTIGDTQYF.

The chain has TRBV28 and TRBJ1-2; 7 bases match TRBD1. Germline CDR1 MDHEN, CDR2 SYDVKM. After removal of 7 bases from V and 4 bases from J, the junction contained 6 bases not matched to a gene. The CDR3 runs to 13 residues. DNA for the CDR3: TGTGCCAGCACCCCGCGGACAGGCTATGGCTACACCTTC. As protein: CASTPRTGYGYTF.

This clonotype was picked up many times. CDR3 nucleotide sequence: TGCAGTGCTTGGGTCCGGGACAGGGCCGGGGACGAGCAGTACTTC. Its protein is CSAWVRDRAGDEQYF. The J gene is TRBJ2-7, the V gene TRBV20-1, with 9 bases identical to TRBD1. Trimming cost V 5 bases and J 5 bases; bases outside gene matches: 13. CDR3 length: 15 residues. Germline CDR1 and CDR2: DFQATT and SNEGSKA (reference sequence).

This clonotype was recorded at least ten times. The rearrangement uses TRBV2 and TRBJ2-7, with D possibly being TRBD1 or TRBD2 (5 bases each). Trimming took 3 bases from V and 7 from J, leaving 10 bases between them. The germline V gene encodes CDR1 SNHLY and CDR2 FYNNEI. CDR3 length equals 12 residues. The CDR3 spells CASSEGPGEQYF. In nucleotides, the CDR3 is TGTGCCAGCAGTGAGGGGCCGGGGGAGCAGTACTTC.